The clone carrying this T cell receptor beta chain was seen a handful of times. This entry is derived from a study of T cells after yellow fever vaccination. TCRdb recomputed calls from the 5' RACE reads with MiXCR, one row per CDR3 protein. The profile shows 350,000 or so distinct CDR3 sequences, about 7.8% of them singletons. There are 15 residues in the CDR3. CDR1 SGHTA and CDR2 FQGNSA come from the germline V gene. V gave up 1 base and J gave up 8 bases, with 17 bases separating them. The material sequenced was PBMCs, taken roughly 46 days after the first yellow fever vaccination. The source of this sequence is a man between 18 and 29 years old who received the YFV17D yellow fever vaccine. The chain links TRBV7-2 to TRBJ1-2, with no clear D. The DNA for the CDR3 is TGTGCCAGCAGCTTAGGTCCGGGTTTGGAATTGGGCTACACCTTC. It codes for CASSLGPGLELGYTF.